Reported below is one TCR beta chain. Every sample gave at least 5 micrograms of total RNA when it was extracted. The data derive from a study of blood T cells in healthy people across ages. The authors ran a second PCR of 7 to 11 cycles using a sample-barcoded 5' primer and a J-beta primer mix. TCRdb called the 5' RACE reads again in MiXCR, with one record for every CDR3 protein. The repertoire holds about 1,400,000 distinct CDR3 sequences, roughly 45% seen once, with less than 8% in the top ten. Source material: blood. This TCR derives from a young woman in good health.

The CDR3 region is CASSEFGGGYRDNEQFF. CDR3 sequence (DNA): TGTGCCAGCAGTGAATTTGGAGGGGGCTATAGGGACAATGAGCAGTTCTTC. The J gene is TRBJ2-1, the V gene TRBV25-1; D perhaps matches TRBD1 (7 bases). This CDR3 has 17 amino acids. Trimming stripped 1 base from V and 5 bases from J, with 18 bases between. Germline V gene sequence: CDR1 MGHDK, CDR2 SYGVNS.